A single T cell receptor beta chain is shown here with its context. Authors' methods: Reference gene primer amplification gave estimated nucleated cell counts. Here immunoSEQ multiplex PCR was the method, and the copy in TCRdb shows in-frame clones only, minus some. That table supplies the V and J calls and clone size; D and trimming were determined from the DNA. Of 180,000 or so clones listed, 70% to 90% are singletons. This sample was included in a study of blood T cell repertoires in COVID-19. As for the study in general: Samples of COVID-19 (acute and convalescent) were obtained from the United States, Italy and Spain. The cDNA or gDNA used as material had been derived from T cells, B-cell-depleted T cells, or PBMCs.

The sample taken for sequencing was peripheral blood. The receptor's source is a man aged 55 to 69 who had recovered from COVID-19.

In DNA, the CDR3 is TGTGCCAGCTCACGACCCGGGACAGGGCTGGGAGATACGCAGTATTTT. It specifies CASSRPGTGLGDTQYF. The rearrangement joins TRBV18 to TRBJ2-3; 9 bases map to TRBD1. The CDR3 loop spans 16 amino acids. Per germline, CDR1 KGHSH and CDR2 LQKENI. The V and J ends lost 4 bases and 5 bases, in that order; junction bases with no gene match: 10.